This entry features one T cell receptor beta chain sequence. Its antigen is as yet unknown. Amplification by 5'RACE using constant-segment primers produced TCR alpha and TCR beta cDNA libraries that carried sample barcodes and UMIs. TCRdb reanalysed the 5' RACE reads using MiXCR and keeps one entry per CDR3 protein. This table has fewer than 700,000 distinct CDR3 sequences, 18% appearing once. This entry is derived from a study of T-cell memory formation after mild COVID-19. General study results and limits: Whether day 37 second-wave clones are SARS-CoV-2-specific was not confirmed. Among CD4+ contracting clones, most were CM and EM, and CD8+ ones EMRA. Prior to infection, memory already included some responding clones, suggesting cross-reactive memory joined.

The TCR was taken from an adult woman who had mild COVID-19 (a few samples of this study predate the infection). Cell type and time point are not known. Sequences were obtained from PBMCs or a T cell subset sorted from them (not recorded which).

The DNA of the CDR3 is TGTGCCAGCAGCCCCGCCTTGTTGAACACTGAAGCTTTCTTT. It codes for CASSPALLNTEAFF. The chain employs TRBV7-2 and TRBJ1-1; D not certain. Trimming stripped 5 bases from V and 0 bases from J, with 10 bases between. Germline values: CDR1 SGHTA, CDR2 FQGNSA. The CDR3 loop spans 14 amino acids.